The 28 T cell receptor beta chains presented below share a single source sample, sequenced in a study of shared clonotypes between healthy human individuals (dated by TCRdb to the early 2020s). To prepare the library, the immunoSEQ multiplex PCR assay was applied. TCRdb re-hosts the immuneACCESS table, in-frame sequences only. Its copies lack some clones; in the studies checked, an unresolved V gene accounts for under half of them, and the cause for the rest is not known. This sample comprises hundreds of thousands of clones, roughly 97% of them detected only once. The top ten hold about 0.057% of the sample. The sequencing sample was made of naive CD4+ T cells sorted from blood. In the paper's terms, the cell subset or site label means: CD45RA+ positively selected. The receptors were sampled from a woman aged 25 to 39 in good health.

The chain is built from TRBV28 and TRBJ2-6; tentatively, D is TRBD1 (6 bases). The germline V gene encodes CDR1 MDHEN and CDR2 SYDVKM. CDR3 length: 17 residues. Trimming removed 6 bases at V and 0 bases at J, with 15 bases between. CDR3 region: CASRVGAGSSGANVLTF. The DNA of the CDR3 is TGTGCCAGCAGGGTGGGGGCAGGGAGCTCTGGGGCCAACGTCCTGACTTTC.

The chain recombines TRBV7-9 with TRBJ2-1; 7 nucleotides align to TRBD2. The germline CDR1 and CDR2 sequences are SEHNR and FQNEAQ (reference sequence). The V segment lost 4 bases and the J segment 7 bases; nucleotides outside the gene matches: 10. The CDR3 loop spans 15 amino acids. The CDR3 region has the DNA TGTGCCAGCAGCTCGAAACAGCGGGAAATAAATGAGCAGTTCTTC. This codes for CASSSKQREINEQFF. Full variable domain (missing parts from reference TRBV7-9 and TRBJ2-1): DTGVSQNPRHKITKRGQNVTFRCDPISEHNRLYWYRQTLGQGPEFLTYFQNEAQLEKSRLLSDRFSAERPKGSFSTLEIQRTEQGDSAMYLCASSSKQREINEQFFGPGTRLTVL.

The rearrangement joins TRBV29-1 to TRBJ1-2; D remains unclear. Germline V lookup: CDR1 SQVTM, CDR2 ANQGSEA. CDR3 size: 12 residues. Trimming stripped 7 bases from V and 8 bases from J, with 17 bases between. CDR3 amino acids: CSAIGGRRGYTF. The CDR3 DNA reads as TGCAGCGCAATCGGAGGACGGCGGGGCTACACCTTC.

This clone showed up just once. This rearrangement joins TRBV6-6 to TRBJ2-7; D remains unclear. The CDR3 has 13 amino acids. Trimming cost V 0 bases and J 5 bases, with 8 bases left between them. CDR1 and CDR2 from the germline V gene are MNHNY and SVGAGI (reference sequence). CDR3 sequence (DNA): TGTGCCAGCAGTTACTCCATCGTGAACGAGCAGTACTTC. The encoded protein is CASSYSIVNEQYF.

The chain employs TRBV5-4 and TRBJ1-6, with D unresolved. The germline V gene has CDR1 SGHNT and CDR2 YYREEE (reference sequence). V dropped 3 bases and J dropped 11 bases, with 18 bases sitting between them. This CDR3 contains 15 residues. The CDR3 reads CASSSDPGPVPPLHF. The CDR3 coding sequence is TGTGCCAGCAGCTCCGACCCAGGCCCTGTGCCACCCCTCCACTTT.

This chain connects TRBV15 to TRBJ2-1; the match to TRBD2 covers 11 bases. The trim removed 4 bases at V and 9 bases at J, leaving 14 bases unmatched. The CDR3 spans 17 residues. CDR1 and CDR2 from the germline V gene are LNHNV and YYDKDF (reference sequence). The DNA of the CDR3 is TGTGCCACCAGCAAAGCGGTTGATTGGCTAGCGGGGGGTGAGCAGTTCTTC. Translating it yields CATSKAVDWLAGGEQFF.

The V call is TRBV29-1, the J call TRBJ1-1; no clear D. CDR1 and CDR2 (germline): SQVTM, ANQGSEA. The CDR3 is 11 residues long. V was shortened by 6 bases and J by 4 bases, with 9 bases between the two germline ends. The CDR3 DNA sequence: TGCAGCGTGCGGACGGGCACTGAAGCTTTCTTT. It encodes CSVRTGTEAFF.

The genes are TRBV15 and TRBJ2-3, with 9 bases that match TRBD1. J was trimmed by 1 base and V by 2 bases; bases with no gene match: 1. The CDR3 has 15 residues. Per the germline V gene, CDR1 is LNHNV and CDR2 is YYDKDF (reference sequence). CDR3 nucleotide sequence: TGTGCCACCAGCAGACGGACAGGGGGCACAGATACGCAGTATTTT. Translation: CATSRRTGGTDTQYF.

This clone was observed once. Here the CDR3 reads CAISDSGLAGGSYEQYF. The CDR3 DNA sequence: TGTGCCATCAGTGACTCGGGACTAGCGGGAGGTTCCTACGAGCAGTACTTC. This chain connects TRBV10-3 to TRBJ2-7; 15 bases align to TRBD2. The germline gives CDR1 ENHRY, CDR2 SYGVKD. The CDR3 is 17 amino acids. The trim removed 3 bases at V and 1 base at J, leaving 4 bases unmatched.

The V gene is TRBV4-1, the J gene TRBJ2-7, with 11 bases identical to TRBD2. CDR3 length equals 16 residues. V was pared by 3 bases and J by 0 bases, with 4 bases of the junction left unmatched. Germline V lookup: CDR1 MGHRA, CDR2 YSYEKL. CDR3: CASSQGLAEPSYEQYF. The CDR3 nucleotides are TGCGCCAGCAGCCAGGGACTAGCGGAACCCTCCTACGAGCAGTACTTC.

CDR3 DNA sequence: TGTGCCTGGAGTGTGGGCTTACGTCGTGAAAAACTGTTTTTT. Amino acid sequence: CAWSVGLRREKLFF. The V and J genes are TRBV30 and TRBJ1-4, with D uncertain. CDR1 is GTSNPN and CDR2 is SVGIG in the germline V gene (reference sequence). The CDR3 totals 14 residues. Between the trimmed V and J ends, which lost 0 bases and 7 bases, there was a span of 12 bases.

DNA for the CDR3: TGTGCCAGCAGCTTCCCGATCCCTGGCGGGAGGGCCTTGGACGAGCAGTACTTC. Translated, it gives CASSFPIPGGRALDEQYF. The chain links TRBV11-2 to TRBJ2-7; 9 bases agree with TRBD2. The CDR3 consists of 18 residues. Losses at the gene ends were 3 bases for V and 5 bases for J; bases not matched to a gene: 17. From germline, CDR1 is SGHAT and CDR2 FQNNGV.

This chain links TRBV28 with TRBJ1-5; 7 bases match TRBD1. Per germline, CDR1 MDHEN and CDR2 SYDVKM. V was clipped by 6 bases and J by 7 bases; unmatched bases: 3. The CDR3 spans 12 residues. The CDR3 loop is CASRRDSQPQHF. CDR3 bases: TGTGCCAGCAGGCGGGACAGCCAGCCCCAGCATTTT.

CDR3 amino acids: CATSTESTQYF. The CDR3 nucleotides read TGTGCCACCAGCACAGAATCCACCCAGTACTTC. The V gene is TRBV15, the J gene TRBJ2-5; D call uncertain. Trimming removed 4 bases at V and 8 bases at J, with 8 bases between. CDR3 length: 11 amino acids. CDR1 is LNHNV and CDR2 is YYDKDF in the germline V gene (reference sequence). The full variable domain, completed using reference TRBV15 and TRBJ2-5, is DAMVIQNPRYQVTQFGKPVTLSCSQTLNHNVMYWYQQKSSQAPKLLFHYYDKDFNNEADTPDNFQSRRPNTSFCFLDIRSPGLGDTAMYLCATSTESTQYFGPGTRLLVL.

This chain uses TRBV28 with TRBJ1-5, with D unclear. Trimming shortened V by 5 bases and J by 3 bases, and 20 bases separated the two germline ends. CDR1 MDHEN and CDR2 SYDVKM come from the germline V gene. This CDR3 has 17 residues. The CDR3 DNA sequence: TGTGCCAGCAGTGAGACAAGTATATCGAACCCCAATCAGCCCCAGCATTTT. This encodes CASSETSISNPNQPQHF. Filled out from reference TRBV28 and TRBJ1-5, the complete variable domain reads DVKVTQSSRYLVKRTGEKVFLECVQDMDHENMFWYRQDPGLGLRLIYFSYDVKMKEKGDIPEGYSVSREKKERFSLILESASTNQTSMYLCASSETSISNPNQPQHFGDGTRLSIL.

The genes are TRBV6-1 and TRBJ1-1; D remains ambiguous. Germline V CDR1 and CDR2: MNHNS, SASEGT. CDR3 size: 13 residues. V lost 1 base to trimming and J lost 3 bases, with 6 bases between them. CDR3 amino acids: CASSEGRDTEAFF. CDR3 bases: TGTGCCAGCAGTGAAGGGCGAGACACTGAAGCTTTCTTT.

This sequence joins TRBV25-1 and TRBJ2-3, with 9 bases fitting TRBD2. The CDR3 loop spans 13 amino acids. Trimming took 2 bases from V and 11 from J; bases not matched to a gene: 5. Germline V lookup: CDR1 MGHDK, CDR2 SYGVNS. The CDR3 sequence is CASSEGAAGGQYF. In DNA form, the CDR3 reads TGTGCCAGCAGTGAAGGGGCAGCGGGGGGGCAGTATTTT.

This clone showed up just once. This chain uses TRBV5-6 with TRBJ2-3; 10 positions agree with TRBD2. CDR3 size: 16 residues. The junction had 7 bases not matched to a gene; V was cut back by 1 base and J by 5 bases. Germline V gene data show CDR1 as SGHDT and CDR2 as YYEEEE. The CDR3 coding sequence is TGTGCCAGCAGCTTGACCACTAGCGGGACGGGAGATACGCAGTATTTT. Amino acids: CASSLTTSGTGDTQYF.

The V and J genes are TRBV5-4 and TRBJ2-7; no definite D call. This CDR3 has 15 amino acids. The V end lost 3 bases, the J end lost 2 bases, and 15 bases lay between the germline ends. CDR1 is SGHNT, CDR2 YYREEE, per germline (reference sequence). CDR3 protein: CASSSLPDVTYEQYF. The CDR3 nucleotides read TGTGCCAGCAGCTCGCTACCGGACGTAACCTACGAGCAGTACTTC.

Here the CDR3 reads CASPPAASGQETQYF. CDR3 nucleotides: TGTGCCAGCCCCCCCGCTGCTAGCGGACAAGAGACCCAGTACTTC. This chain links TRBV19 with TRBJ2-5; 7 bases are shared with TRBD2. This CDR3 has 15 residues. V was pared by 9 bases and J by 2 bases, with 12 bases of the junction left unmatched. Per germline, CDR1 LNHDA and CDR2 SQIVND (reference sequence).

This chain uses TRBV30 with TRBJ1-1; weak D call: TRBD1 (6 bases). V was clipped by 5 bases and J by 5 bases, with 15 bases between them. Looked up from germline, CDR1 is GTSNPN and CDR2 is SVGIG (reference sequence). The CDR3 is 13 residues long. The CDR3 nucleotides are TGTGCCTGGGCAAGGCAGGGGAGGACTGAAGCTTTCTTT. This codes for CAWARQGRTEAFF.

The chain recombines TRBV6-1 with TRBJ2-3; TRBD2 might be the D (5 bases). V was trimmed by 7 bases and J by 0 bases, leaving 11 bases between them. The germline V gene encodes CDR1 MNHNS and CDR2 SASEGT. The CDR3 is made up of 14 amino acids. CDR3 coding DNA: TGTGCCAGCAAGGTGGGAGAAAGCACAGATACGCAGTATTTT. Encoded protein: CASKVGESTDTQYF.

This clone has only one observation. The V gene is TRBV5-4, the J gene TRBJ2-7; 10 bases are a match to TRBD2. V lost 1 base to trimming and J lost 1 base; unmatched junction nucleotides: 5. CDR1 is SGHNT, CDR2 YYREEE, per germline (reference sequence). The CDR3 consists of 16 residues. The CDR3: CASSLTSGIVSYEQYF. The CDR3 coding sequence is TGTGCCAGCAGCTTGACTAGCGGGATCGTATCCTACGAGCAGTACTTC. The entire variable domain, with the rest obtained from reference TRBV5-4 and TRBJ2-7, is as follows: ETGVTQSPTHLIKTRGQQVTLRCSSQSGHNTVSWYQQALGQGPQFIFQYYREEENGRGNFPPRFSGLQFPNYSSELNVNALELDDSALYLCASSLTSGIVSYEQYFGPGTRLTVT.

The CDR3 sequence: CASNQGALGYEKLFF. The CDR3 DNA reads as TGTGCCAGTAATCAGGGGGCGCTTGGTTATGAAAAACTGTTTTTT. V is TRBV19 and J is TRBJ1-4, with 8 bases identical to TRBD1. This CDR3 is built from 15 residues. V trimming: 7 bases; J trimming: 6 bases; junction bases outside the gene matches: 10. CDR1 and CDR2 from the germline V gene are LNHDA and SQIVND (reference sequence).

The chain recombines TRBV6-1 with TRBJ1-1; D call uncertain. Trimming stripped 6 bases from V and 10 bases from J, with 18 bases between. Germline loops: CDR1 MNHNS, CDR2 SASEGT. The CDR3 sequence is 13 residues long. DNA for the CDR3: TGTGCCAGCAGGGTTGCGGGGAGTGAATTAGCTTTCTTT. It encodes CASRVAGSELAFF.

The V gene is TRBV5-1, the J gene TRBJ2-3, with TRBD2 identical over 7 bases. The CDR3 consists of 15 residues. Germline CDR1 SGHRS, CDR2 YFSETQ. Unmatched junction bases numbered 6, after V lost 1 base and J lost 4 bases. The CDR3 DNA reads as TGCGCCAGCAGCTTGTCGGGGGGTAGGGCAGATACGCAGTATTTT. It codes for CASSLSGGRADTQYF.

The chain is built from TRBV6-1 and TRBJ2-7; possibly TRBD1 for D (6 bases). The CDR3 is 13 residues long. The germline CDR1 and CDR2 sequences are MNHNS and SASEGT. V gave up 7 bases and J gave up 2 bases, with 12 bases separating them. For the CDR3, the DNA is TGTGCCAGCACGGGGACAACTACCTACGAGCAGTACTTC. Protein product: CASTGTTTYEQYF.

V and J are TRBV18 and TRBJ1-1; 8 nucleotides match TRBD1. Unmatched junction bases numbered 10, after V lost 2 bases and J lost 5 bases. Germline CDR1 reads KGHSH; CDR2 reads LQKENI. The CDR3 runs 16 residues. The CDR3 here is CASSPRGDRGGTEAFF. CDR3 DNA sequence: TGTGCCAGCTCACCAAGGGGAGACAGGGGTGGAACTGAAGCTTTCTTT. The full variable domain, rest sourced from reference TRBV18 and TRBJ1-1, is NAGVMQNPRHLVRRRGQEARLRCSPMKGHSHVYWYRQLPEEGLKFMVYLQKENIIDESGMPKERFSAEFPKEGPSILRIQQVVRGDSAAYFCASSPRGDRGGTEAFFGQGTRLTVV.